The 4 T cell receptor beta chains below all came from one sample that was sequenced in a study of cytomegalovirus exposure and HLA in healthy donors. 60 Vbeta and 13 Jbeta primers were used in PCR. The protocol was immunoSEQ multiplex PCR, while the TCRdb copy is restricted to in-frame clones and leaves out a portion. The sample holds over 100,000 clones; under 85% are singletons and the top ten take over 7.5%. The source material was PBMCs. Receptors were obtained from a man in his forties in good health and CMV-seronegative.

The gene calls are TRBV9 and TRBJ1-1; weak D call: TRBD1 (6 bases). Germline assignment: CDR1 SGDLS and CDR2 YYNGEE. Trimming took 2 bases from V and 1 from J, leaving 9 bases between them. The CDR3 length is 14 residues. CDR3 nucleotides: TGTGCCAGCAGCGTCAGGGGCTCGAACACTGAAGCTTTCTTT. This codes for CASSVRGSNTEAFF.

This clone was observed once. A much bigger clone sits one base away, suggesting this may be a read error. The chain links TRBV6-1 to TRBJ2-2, with D perhaps TRBD1 (5 bases). The germline V gene encodes CDR1 MNHNS and CDR2 SASEGT. The CDR3 covers 15 residues. V gave up 7 bases and J gave up 1 base, with 13 bases separating them. CDR3 region: CASIPPGMNTGELFF. The CDR3 DNA is TGTGCCAGCATCCCCCCAGGGATGAACACCGGGGAGCTGTTTTTT.

V usage is TRBV6-6 and J usage is TRBJ2-7; TRBD2 might be the D (6 bases). Per germline, CDR1 MNHNY and CDR2 SVGAGI (reference sequence). The V end was cut by 5 bases, the J end by 2 bases, with 13 bases between. CDR3 size: 14 residues. CDR3 in DNA: TGTGCCAGCAGTGCCCCGGGACTGGCCTACGAGCAGTACTTC. Its translation is CASSAPGLAYEQYF.

The V and J genes are TRBV28 and TRBJ2-1; D is possibly TRBD2 (6 bases). The CDR3 spans 14 residues. Trimming shortened V by 5 bases and J by 4 bases, and 12 bases separated the two germline ends. Germline lookup yields CDR1 MDHEN and CDR2 SYDVKM. The CDR3 DNA sequence: TGTGCCAGCAGTCCCATGGGGGGTTACAATGAGCAGTTCTTC. The encoded protein is CASSPMGGYNEQFF.